The 14 T cell receptor beta chains below all came from one sample that was sequenced in a study of identical twins. Each CDR3 protein gets one entry after TCRdb re-called the 5' RACE reads with MiXCR. The data show 350,000 to 600,000 distinct CDR3 sequences, 13% to 15% seen once. This same sample was also part of a study on yellow fever vaccine responses in identical twins.

Sequencing used CD4+ T cells sorted from blood. The receptor set was obtained from a woman aged 18-29 years in good health.

The V and J genes are TRBV6-1 and TRBJ2-2; D remains unclear. Germline-derived CDR1 and CDR2 are MNHNS and SASEGT. V lost 11 bases and J lost 2, with 15 bases in between. The CDR3 covers 14 residues. The CDR3, as DNA: TGTGCCCTCAAGAAGGGTCCCAACACCGGGGAGCTGTTTTTT. It specifies CALKKGPNTGELFF.

The table lists this clonotype with a few counts. V usage is TRBV6-1 and J usage is TRBJ1-3; no reliable D call. The germline V and J ends were trimmed by 7 bases and 1 base, with 11 bases remaining between them. The CDR3 runs to 14 residues. Germline lookup yields CDR1 MNHNS and CDR2 SASEGT. DNA for the CDR3: TGTGCCAGCATCCCCACTGCATCTGGAAACACCATATATTTT. Translated, it gives CASIPTASGNTIYF.

J is TRBJ2-3 and V is TRBV7-3; the match to TRBD2 covers 13 bases. J was trimmed by 5 bases and V by 4 bases; bases with no gene match: 9. Germline-derived CDR1 and CDR2 are SGHTA and FQGTGA. The CDR3 is 17 residues long. CDR3 protein: CASSSWTSGGGVDTQYF. As DNA, the CDR3 is TGTGCCAGCAGCTCGTGGACTAGCGGGGGAGGTGTAGATACGCAGTATTTT.

The chain has TRBV9 and TRBJ2-2, with TRBD1 matching over 8 bases. The V segment lost 6 bases and the J segment 9 bases; nucleotides outside the gene matches: 7. There are 13 residues in the CDR3. Per the germline V gene, CDR1 is SGDLS and CDR2 is YYNGEE. DNA of the CDR3: TGTGCCAGCAACCTACAGGGGGATCGGGAGCTGTTTTTT. This translates into CASNLQGDRELFF.

This clonotype turned up a few times. The gene calls are TRBV19 and TRBJ2-7; 7 bases map to TRBD2. CDR1 is LNHDA and CDR2 is SQIVND in the germline V gene (reference sequence). The CDR3 covers 13 residues. V was pared by 4 bases and J by 4 bases, with 4 bases of the junction left unmatched. The CDR3 nucleotides read TGTGCCAGTAGTACCGGACTAGGGTACGAGCAGTACTTC. Protein: CASSTGLGYEQYF.

This rearrangement joins TRBV27 to TRBJ2-7, with a possible D match to TRBD1 (5 bases). In germline, CDR1 is MNHEY, CDR2 SMNVEV (reference sequence). V lost 3 bases and J 2 bases, leaving 14 bases between the germline ends. This CDR3 spans 15 amino acids. The CDR3 DNA follows: TGTGCCAGCAGTTTTAAGTTCGACAGCCCCTACGAGCAGTACTTC. The encoded protein is CASSFKFDSPYEQYF.

The V call is TRBV7-9, the J call TRBJ2-3; maybe TRBD2 (5 bases). Germline assignment: CDR1 SEHNR and CDR2 FQNEAQ (reference sequence). This CDR3 spans 16 amino acids. The V end lost 2 bases, the J end lost 0 bases, and 12 bases lay between the germline ends. CDR3 amino acids: CASSLSEGASTDTQYF. In DNA, the CDR3 is TGTGCCAGCAGCTTATCTGAGGGTGCTAGCACAGATACGCAGTATTTT. The whole variable domain, remainder taken from reference TRBV7-9 and TRBJ2-3, is DTGVSQNPRHKITKRGQNVTFRCDPISEHNRLYWYRQTLGQGPEFLTYFQNEAQLEKSRLLSDRFSAERPKGSFSTLEIQRTEQGDSAMYLCASSLSEGASTDTQYFGPGTRLTVL.

The genes are TRBV6-2 or TRBV6-3 and TRBJ2-2; 12 bases fit TRBD2. Germline V gene data show CDR1 as MNHEY and CDR2 as SVGEGT. The V gene end was trimmed by 0 bases and the J gene end by 6 bases; junction bases not matched to a gene: 8. This CDR3 region has 18 residues. The DNA for the CDR3 is TGTGCCAGCAGTTACTCGAAGCTAGCGGGAGGGTTCCCCGGGGAGCTGTTTTTT. The encoded protein is CASSYSKLAGGFPGELFF.

V and J are TRBV6-5 and TRBJ2-7, with 11 bases aligning to TRBD1. Trimming cost V 0 bases and J 12 bases; bases outside gene matches: 10. CDR1 is MNHEY, CDR2 SVGAGI, per germline. This CDR3 comprises 15 residues. This chain's CDR3 is CASSYSTTGQGGAYF. The CDR3 DNA reads TGTGCCAGCAGTTACTCGACGACGGGACAGGGGGGCGCGTACTTC.

This sequence joins TRBV5-5 and TRBJ2-1; D is perhaps TRBD1 (6 bases). Between the trimmed V and J ends, which lost 0 bases and 6 bases, there was a span of 10 bases. CDR3 length: 14 amino acids. Germline V gives CDR1 SGHKS, CDR2 YYEKEE (reference sequence). CDR3 region: CASSLEGRGNEQFF. DNA of the CDR3: TGTGCCAGCAGCTTGGAAGGCAGGGGCAATGAGCAGTTCTTC.

V and J are TRBV7-2 and TRBJ2-1; 8 positions match TRBD1. The CDR3 is 15 residues long. The V gene end was trimmed by 3 bases and the J gene end by 0 bases; junction bases not matched to a gene: 1. From germline, CDR1 is SGHTA and CDR2 FQGNSA. The CDR3 coding sequence is TGTGCCAGCAGCTTGACAGGGGACTCCTACAATGAGCAGTTCTTC. Protein: CASSLTGDSYNEQFF.

The chain carries TRBV6-5 and TRBJ2-3; TRBD1 might be the D (6 bases). The CDR3 runs to 17 residues. Germline V lookup: CDR1 MNHEY, CDR2 SVGAGI. Trimming removed 0 bases at V and 0 bases at J, with 13 bases between. This chain's CDR3 is CASSYSIPRGSTDTQYF. In DNA form, the CDR3 reads TGTGCCAGCAGTTACTCGATCCCCAGGGGTAGCACAGATACGCAGTATTTT.

This clonotype was seen at least ten times. This chain links TRBV7-9 with TRBJ1-1; possibly TRBD1 for D (5 bases). The CDR3 consists of 13 residues. Germline CDR1 SEHNR, CDR2 FQNEAQ (reference sequence). Trimming removed 6 bases from V and 5 bases from J, with 13 bases in between. The CDR3 DNA reads as TGTGCCAGCAGTTTGAGCGGGGGAACTGAAGCTTTCTTT. The encoded protein is CASSLSGGTEAFF.

This clonotype was seen many times. This chain uses TRBV12-3 or TRBV12-4 with TRBJ2-3; D is undetermined. Trimming took 5 bases from V and 0 from J, leaving 6 bases between them. This CDR3 is built from 13 residues. The CDR3 DNA sequence: TGTGCCAGCAGTCTCAGAAGCACAGATACGCAGTATTTT. This codes for CASSLRSTDTQYF.